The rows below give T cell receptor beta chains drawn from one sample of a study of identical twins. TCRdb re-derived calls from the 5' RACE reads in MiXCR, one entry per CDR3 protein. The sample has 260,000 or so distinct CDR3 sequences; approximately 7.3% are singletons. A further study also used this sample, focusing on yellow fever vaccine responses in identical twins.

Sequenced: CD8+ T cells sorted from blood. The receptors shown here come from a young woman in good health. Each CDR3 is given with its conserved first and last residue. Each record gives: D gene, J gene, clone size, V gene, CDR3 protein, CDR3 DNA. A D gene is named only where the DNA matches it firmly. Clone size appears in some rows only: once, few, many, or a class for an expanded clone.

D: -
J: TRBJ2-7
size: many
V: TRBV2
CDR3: CASSEPPFTYEQYF
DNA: TGTGCCAGCAGTGAGCCCCCTTTCACCTACGAGCAGTACTTC

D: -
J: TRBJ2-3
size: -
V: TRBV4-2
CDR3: CASSQGGPQDTQYF
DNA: TGTGCCAGCAGCCAGGGGGGCCCCCAGGATACGCAGTATTTT

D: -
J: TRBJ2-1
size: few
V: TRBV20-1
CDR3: CSAHLGTTSNEQFF
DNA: TGCAGTGCCCACCTAGGAACAACAAGTAATGAGCAGTTCTTC

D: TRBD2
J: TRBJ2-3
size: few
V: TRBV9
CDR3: CASSVVLAGGPAETDTQYF
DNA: TGTGCCAGCAGCGTAGTCCTAGCGGGGGGCCCGGCAGAAACAGATACGCAGTATTTT

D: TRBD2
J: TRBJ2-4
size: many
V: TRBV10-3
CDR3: CAISEPRLAGLAKNIQYF
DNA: TGTGCCATCAGTGAGCCGAGACTAGCGGGACTAGCCAAAAACATTCAGTACTTC

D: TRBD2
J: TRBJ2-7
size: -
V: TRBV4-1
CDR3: CASSQFLAVDYEQYF
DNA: TGCGCCAGCAGCCAGTTCCTAGCGGTAGACTACGAGCAGTACTTC

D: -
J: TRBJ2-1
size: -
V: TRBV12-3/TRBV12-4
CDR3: CASSFVPTFRNNEQFF
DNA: TGTGCCAGCAGTTTTGTCCCAACGTTTCGGAACAATGAGCAGTTCTTC

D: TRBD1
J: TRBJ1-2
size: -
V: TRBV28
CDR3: CASSSGTGWIYGYTF
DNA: TGTGCCAGCAGTTCGGGGACAGGCTGGATTTATGGCTACACCTTC

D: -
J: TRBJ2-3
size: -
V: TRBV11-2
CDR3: CASSTTTTDTQYF
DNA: TGTGCCAGCAGCACGACGACGACAGATACGCAGTATTTT

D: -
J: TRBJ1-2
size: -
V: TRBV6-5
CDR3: CASSSQYYGYTF
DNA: TGTGCCAGCAGTTCGCAGTACTATGGCTACACCTTC

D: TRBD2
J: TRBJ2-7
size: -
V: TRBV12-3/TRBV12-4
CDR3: CASSLSAGGTGEQYF
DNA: TGTGCCAGCAGTTTGTCCGCGGGAGGGACGGGGGAGCAGTACTTC

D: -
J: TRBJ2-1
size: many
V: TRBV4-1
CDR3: CASSQGGIVSMDNEQFF
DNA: TGCGCCAGCAGCCAAGGGGGAATAGTCTCCATGGACAATGAGCAGTTCTTC

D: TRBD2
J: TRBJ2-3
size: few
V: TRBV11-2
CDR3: CASSKTGTSGVGTDTQYF
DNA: TGTGCCAGCAGCAAGACCGGGACTAGCGGGGTTGGCACAGATACGCAGTATTTT

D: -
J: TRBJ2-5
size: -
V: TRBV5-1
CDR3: CASSLEGVRRPVETQYF
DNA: TGCGCCAGCAGCTTGGAGGGGGTTCGTCGCCCGGTGGAGACCCAGTACTTC

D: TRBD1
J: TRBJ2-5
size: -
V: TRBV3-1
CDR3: CASSLPDRGLETQYF
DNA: TGTGCCAGCAGCCTCCCGGACAGGGGATTGGAGACCCAGTACTTC

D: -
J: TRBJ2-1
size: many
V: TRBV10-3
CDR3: CAISEPWTRSNNEQFF
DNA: TGTGCCATCAGTGAGCCTTGGACACGTTCAAACAATGAGCAGTTCTTC

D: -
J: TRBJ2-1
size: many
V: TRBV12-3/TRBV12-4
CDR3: CASSLARGYEQFF
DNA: TGTGCCAGCAGTTTAGCACGCGGATATGAGCAGTTCTTC

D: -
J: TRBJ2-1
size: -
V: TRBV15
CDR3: CATSRPRAGNQNNEQFF
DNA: TGTGCCACCAGCAGACCCCGGGCAGGGAATCAGAACAATGAGCAGTTCTTC

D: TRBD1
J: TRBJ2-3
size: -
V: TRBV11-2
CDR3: CASSLVLFPRGQRHTDTQYF
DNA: TGTGCCAGCAGCTTAGTTTTATTCCCCCGGGGACAGCGACACACAGATACGCAGTATTTT

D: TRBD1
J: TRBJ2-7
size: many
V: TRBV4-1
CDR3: CASSQGQGSYEQYF
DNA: TGCGCCAGCAGCCAAGGACAGGGATCCTACGAGCAGTACTTC

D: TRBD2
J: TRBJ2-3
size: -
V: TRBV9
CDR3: CASSVVGRGTDTQYF
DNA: TGTGCCAGCAGCGTAGTCGGGAGGGGCACAGATACGCAGTATTTT

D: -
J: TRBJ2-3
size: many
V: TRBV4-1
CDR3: CASSQDPAAVGDTQYF
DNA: TGCGCCAGCAGCCAAGATCCGGCGGCCGTAGGGGATACGCAGTATTTT

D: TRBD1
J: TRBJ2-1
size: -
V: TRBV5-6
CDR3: CASSLLNRGYEQFF
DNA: TGTGCCAGCAGCTTGCTGAACAGGGGATATGAGCAGTTCTTC

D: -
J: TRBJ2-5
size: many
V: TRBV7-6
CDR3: CASSSIRLGVQGSETQYF
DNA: TGTGCCAGCAGCTCCATACGTCTTGGGGTGCAGGGGAGCGAGACCCAGTACTTC

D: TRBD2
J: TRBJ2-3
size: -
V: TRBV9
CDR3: CASSGTSGRADTQYF
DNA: TGTGCCAGCAGCGGGACTAGCGGGAGAGCGGATACGCAGTATTTT

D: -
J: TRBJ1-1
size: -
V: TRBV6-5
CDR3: CASSSLTANTEAFF
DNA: TGTGCCAGCAGTTCCCTGACAGCGAACACTGAAGCTTTCTTT

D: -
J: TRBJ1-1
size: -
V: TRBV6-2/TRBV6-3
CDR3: CASGWGGRNTEAFF
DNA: TGTGCCAGCGGGTGGGGGGGGAGGAACACTGAAGCTTTCTTT

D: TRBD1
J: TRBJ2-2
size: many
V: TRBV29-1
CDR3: CSGRTGFGELFF
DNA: TGCAGCGGCCGGACAGGGTTCGGGGAGCTGTTTTTT

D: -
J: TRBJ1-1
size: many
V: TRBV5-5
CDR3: CASSLTNPNTEAFF
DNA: TGTGCCAGCAGCCTGACAAATCCAAACACTGAAGCTTTCTTT

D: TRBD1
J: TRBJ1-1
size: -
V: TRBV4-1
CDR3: CASSLGQGRAEAFF
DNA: TGCGCCAGCAGCCTCGGACAGGGGCGCGCTGAAGCTTTCTTT

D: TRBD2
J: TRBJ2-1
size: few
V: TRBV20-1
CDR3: CSAHTSENYNEQFF
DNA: TGCAGTGCCCATACTAGCGAGAACTACAATGAGCAGTTCTTC

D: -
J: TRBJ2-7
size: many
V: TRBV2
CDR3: CASSTGNYEQYF
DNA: TGTGCCAGCAGTACGGGAAACTACGAGCAGTACTTC

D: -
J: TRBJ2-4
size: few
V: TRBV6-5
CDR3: CASSYSQGSGNIQYF
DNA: TGTGCCAGCAGTTACTCTCAGGGGAGCGGAAACATTCAGTACTTC

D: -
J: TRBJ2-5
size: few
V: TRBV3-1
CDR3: CASSQDYPSAGGTQYF
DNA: TGTGCCAGCAGCCAAGATTATCCCTCGGCCGGGGGGACCCAGTACTTC

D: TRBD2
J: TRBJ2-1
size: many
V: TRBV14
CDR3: CASSQDALARVYNEQFF
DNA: TGTGCCAGCAGCCAAGATGCACTAGCGAGAGTCTACAATGAGCAGTTCTTC

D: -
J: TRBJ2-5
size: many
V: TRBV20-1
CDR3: CSARGPDGFQETQYF
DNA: TGCAGTGCTAGGGGGCCCGACGGGTTCCAAGAGACCCAGTACTTC

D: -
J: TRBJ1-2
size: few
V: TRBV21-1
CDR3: CASSKEPGGDHYGYTF
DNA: TGTGCCAGCAGCAAAGAACCAGGGGGCGATCATTATGGCTACACCTTC

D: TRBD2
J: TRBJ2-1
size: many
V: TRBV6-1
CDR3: CASSGTSEYNEQFF
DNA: TGTGCCAGCAGTGGGACTAGCGAATACAATGAGCAGTTCTTC

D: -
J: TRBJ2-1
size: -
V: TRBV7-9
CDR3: CASSAPGPTINNEQFF
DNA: TGTGCCAGCAGCGCCCCGGGGCCGACGATAAACAATGAGCAGTTCTTC

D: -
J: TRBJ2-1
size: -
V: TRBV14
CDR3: CASSQGPGWAYNEQFF
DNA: TGTGCCAGCAGCCAAGGGCCAGGGTGGGCGTACAATGAGCAGTTCTTC

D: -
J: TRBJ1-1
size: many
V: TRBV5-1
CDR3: CASSLRGSTEAFF
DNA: TGCGCCAGCAGCTTGAGAGGTAGTACTGAAGCTTTCTTT

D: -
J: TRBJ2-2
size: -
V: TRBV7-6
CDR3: CASSPDSFVRGELFF
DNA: TGTGCCAGCAGCCCTGACAGTTTCGTACGCGGGGAGCTGTTTTTT

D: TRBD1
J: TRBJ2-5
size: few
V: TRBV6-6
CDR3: CASRPGTEETQYF
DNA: TGTGCCAGCAGACCCGGGACAGAAGAGACCCAGTACTTC

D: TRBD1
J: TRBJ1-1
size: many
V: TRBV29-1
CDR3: CSVEDRGQGAAQNTEAFF
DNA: TGCAGCGTTGAAGATAGGGGACAGGGGGCCGCCCAGAACACTGAAGCTTTCTTT

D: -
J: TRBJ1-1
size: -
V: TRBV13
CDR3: CASVDINTEAFF
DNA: TGTGCCAGCGTGGACATAAACACTGAAGCTTTCTTT

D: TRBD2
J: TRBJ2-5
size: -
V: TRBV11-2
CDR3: CASSLEALAGGYQETQYF
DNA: TGTGCCAGCAGCTTAGAAGCACTAGCGGGAGGATACCAAGAGACCCAGTACTTC

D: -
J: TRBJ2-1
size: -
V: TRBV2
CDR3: CASMDRVYNEQFF
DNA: TGTGCCAGCATGGATAGGGTGTACAATGAGCAGTTCTTC

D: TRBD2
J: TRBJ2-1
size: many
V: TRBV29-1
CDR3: CSVEGTSGYFDEQFF
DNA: TGCAGCGTCGAAGGGACTAGCGGGTACTTCGATGAGCAGTTCTTC

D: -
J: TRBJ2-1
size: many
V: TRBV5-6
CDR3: CASSLESRFYEQFF
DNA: TGTGCCAGCAGCTTGGAAAGCAGGTTCTATGAGCAGTTCTTC

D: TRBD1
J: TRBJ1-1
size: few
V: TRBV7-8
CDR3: CASSTEPGQRYEAFF
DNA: TGTGCCAGCAGCACAGAACCGGGACAGAGGTATGAAGCTTTCTTT

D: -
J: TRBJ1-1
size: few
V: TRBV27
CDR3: CASSLGGVGTEAFF
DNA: TGTGCCAGCAGTTTAGGTGGAGTGGGCACTGAAGCTTTCTTT

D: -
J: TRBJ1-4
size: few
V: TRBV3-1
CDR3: CASSQDRGLNEKLFF
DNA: TGTGCCAGCAGCCAAGACCGGGGGCTTAATGAAAAACTGTTTTTT

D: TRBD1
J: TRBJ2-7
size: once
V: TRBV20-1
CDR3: CSARDQDRSYEQYF
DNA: TGCAGTGCTAGAGATCAGGACAGGAGCTACGAGCAGTACTTC

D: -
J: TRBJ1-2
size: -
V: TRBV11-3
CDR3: CASSLTINYGYTF
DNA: TGTGCCAGCAGCTTAACCATTAACTATGGCTACACCTTC

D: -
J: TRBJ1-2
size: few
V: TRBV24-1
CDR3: CATSQGLSGYTF
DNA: TGTGCCACATCACAGGGCTTGAGTGGCTACACCTTC